Listed below are T cell receptor beta chains from one sample, sequenced in a study of T-cell memory formation after mild COVID-19. TCRdb re-derived calls from the 5' RACE reads in MiXCR, one entry per CDR3 protein. The repertoire consists of fewer than 400,000 distinct CDR3 sequences, with around 13% occurring once and the leading ten covering about 20%. Specimen: PBMCs or a T cell subset sorted from them (not recorded which). These receptors all come from a man aged 18 to 30 who had mild COVID-19 (a few samples of this study predate the infection). Cell type and time point are not known. CDR3s include the opening cysteine and the closing phenylalanine or tryptophan. The D gene is left open where the match is weak. The size of a clone is reported for some rows only, either as once, few or many, or as a class for expanded clones.

TRBJ1-2,-,TRBV7-2,-,TGTGCCAGCAGCGCTGGGAGGGTTGGAGGCTACACCTTC,CASSAGRVGGYTF
TRBJ2-3,-,TRBV7-2,TRBD2,TGTGCCAGCAGCTCGGGGGGGGACGCAGATACGCAGTATTTT,CASSSGGDADTQYF
TRBJ1-5,many,TRBV6-5,-,TGTGCCAGCAGTCAGTGGGGGCAGCCCCAGCATTTT,CASSQWGQPQHF
TRBJ2-3,-,TRBV20-1,-,TGCAGTGCTAGCCGGGACATGAGCACAGATACGCAGTATTTT,CSASRDMSTDTQYF
TRBJ2-3,few,TRBV4-1,-,TGCGCCAGCAGCCAAGATGGGCCGGGGGCTAGCACAGATACGCAGTATTTT,CASSQDGPGASTDTQYF
TRBJ2-1,few,TRBV7-2,-,TGTGCCAGCAGCTACAGGTCTCCGGGGGACCCACCCGGGGATGAGCAGTTCTTC,CASSYRSPGDPPGDEQFF
TRBJ1-1,many,TRBV6-5,TRBD1,TGTGCCAGCAGTCCCACAGGGGTCACTGAAGCTTTCTTT,CASSPTGVTEAFF
TRBJ1-4,few,TRBV19,-,TGTGCCACCGCGTCGGGTATTGATGAAAAACTGTTTTTT,CATASGIDEKLFF
TRBJ1-1,few,TRBV5-5,-,TGTGCCAGCAGCTTGCTCCCTCCCTCCCCAGCTTTCTTT,CASSLLPPSPAFF
TRBJ1-2,few,TRBV5-1,-,TGCGCCAGCAACCCTGAGGGGGTGGATGGCTACACCTTC,CASNPEGVDGYTF
TRBJ2-3,-,TRBV7-9,TRBD2,TGTGCCAGCAGCCTCAAGCGGGGGCCTAGCACAGATACGCAGTATTTT,CASSLKRGPSTDTQYF
TRBJ1-1,few,TRBV29-1,-,TGCAGCGCGGGACTTGACACTGAAGCTTTCTTT,CSAGLDTEAFF
TRBJ1-2,-,TRBV7-2,-,TGTGCCAGCAGCTTCACCGGGACGCAGGGCTACACCTTC,CASSFTGTQGYTF
TRBJ2-1,-,TRBV12-3/TRBV12-4,TRBD2,TGTGCCAGCAGAAAACTAGCGGGGGACAATGAGCAGTTCTTC,CASRKLAGDNEQFF
TRBJ1-6,many,TRBV7-2,-,TGTGCCAGCAGCTTAGGTGCGGAGCTTACGTGGGCGCCCCTCCACTTT,CASSLGAELTWAPLHF
TRBJ1-4,few,TRBV7-2,TRBD1,TGTGCCAGCAGCCCAGGGGGGACAGCTAATGAAAAACTGTTTTTT,CASSPGGTANEKLFF
TRBJ1-1,few,TRBV7-3,-,TGTGCCAGCAGCTTAGCCCCCGGAGATTTGAACACTGAAGCTTTCTTT,CASSLAPGDLNTEAFF
TRBJ2-1,-,TRBV3-1,-,TGTGCCAGCAGGAGAGCGGGTAACAATGAGCAGTTCTTC,CASRRAGNNEQFF
TRBJ2-1,-,TRBV5-1,-,TGCGCCAGCAGCTTCCGGGACCCATCGACGCGGGAGCAGTTCTTC,CASSFRDPSTREQFF
TRBJ2-5,-,TRBV4-1,TRBD2,TGCGCCAGCAGCCTGGGGACTAGCAGGCGACAAGAGACCCAGTACTTC,CASSLGTSRRQETQYF
TRBJ1-2,-,TRBV30,TRBD1,TGTGCCTGGAGTACTGGGACAGTCTATGGCTACACCTTC,CAWSTGTVYGYTF
TRBJ1-1,-,TRBV2,-,TGTGCCAGCAGAAACAGCTTGAACACTGAAGCTTTCTTT,CASRNSLNTEAFF
TRBJ2-3,many,TRBV7-2,-,TGTGCCAGCACTGAGGTCGGGGCCCGCACAGATACGCAGTATTTT,CASTEVGARTDTQYF
TRBJ2-2,few,TRBV6-5,-,TGTGCCAGCAGTTTGGGGCACGGGGAGCTGTTTTTT,CASSLGHGELFF
TRBJ2-7,-,TRBV27,-,TGTGCCAGCACAGGGGGGGAAGAGCAGTACTTC,CASTGGEEQYF
TRBJ2-5,-,TRBV20-1,-,TGCAGTGCGGTCGGCCGGACCCAGTACTTC,CSAVGRTQYF
TRBJ2-5,-,TRBV7-6,TRBD2,TGTGCCAGCAGCCCCCAGGCGGGGGGTGGGGAGACCCAGTACTTC,CASSPQAGGGETQYF
TRBJ1-2,-,TRBV25-1,-,TGTGCCAGCAGTGGGGGTACAGTGAGAGGCTACACCTTC,CASSGGTVRGYTF
TRBJ2-5,-,TRBV12-3/TRBV12-4,TRBD2,TGTGCCAGCAGCCTGCTAGCGGGGCCCCAAGAGACCCAGTACTTC,CASSLLAGPQETQYF
TRBJ1-1,few,TRBV20-1,TRBD1,TGCAGTGCTAAACACCGGGACAGGGGTCCTTTCTTT,CSAKHRDRGPFF
TRBJ1-1,-,TRBV12-3/TRBV12-4,-,TGTGCCAGCACCCCGGACGGTAGAAACACTGAAGCTTTCTTT,CASTPDGRNTEAFF
TRBJ2-5,-,TRBV4-3,TRBD2,TGCGCCAGCAGCCAAGATCCTAGCGGGGGAACACAGACCCAGTACTTC,CASSQDPSGGTQTQYF
TRBJ1-2,-,TRBV7-9,TRBD1,TGTGCCAGCAGCTCAGGGGGCCTCTACTATGGCTACACCTTC,CASSSGGLYYGYTF
TRBJ2-5,many,TRBV5-1,TRBD1,TGCGCCAGCAGCCCGGGACAGGGGGCCCCAGAGACCCAGTACTTC,CASSPGQGAPETQYF
TRBJ2-5,many,TRBV20-1,-,TGCAGTGCTAGAGAGGTTGAAGAGACCCAGTACTTC,CSAREVEETQYF